Presented here are 16 T cell receptor beta chains from one specimen sequenced in a study of OX40 agonist ivuxolimab in advanced cancers. TCRdb's copy holds only in-frame clones and misses some; the assay was immunoSEQ multiplex PCR. Here the sample spans approximately 94,000 clones, under 95% being singletons. This material consisted of CD4+ or CD8+ T cells sorted from blood, taken in a trial of the OX40 agonist ivuxolimab. These receptors were taken from an adult with an advanced solid tumor such as melanoma, head and neck, liver or kidney cancer.

The rearrangement links TRBV6-1 to TRBJ2-7, with a tentative D call TRBD2 (5 bases). Trimming pared 7 bases from V and 3 bases from J, leaving 7 bases between. The CDR3 extends over 11 amino acids. From germline, CDR1 is MNHNS and CDR2 SASEGT. CDR3 nucleotides: TGTGCCAGCAATCGGGGCTACGAGCAGTACTTC. Translating it yields CASNRGYEQYF.

For the CDR3, the DNA is TGCGCCAGCAGCCTCCGACTAGCGGGGTTAACAGATACGCAGTATTTT. It yields the protein CASSLRLAGLTDTQYF. V usage is TRBV4-3 and J usage is TRBJ2-3; 11 positions match TRBD2. J lost 3 bases, V lost 4 bases, and 6 bases had no gene match. Per the germline V gene, CDR1 is LGHNA and CDR2 is YSLEER. The CDR3 is 16 residues long.

The V gene is TRBV27, the J gene TRBJ2-1; 8 bases line up with TRBD2. The V gene's germline CDR1 is MNHEY and CDR2 SMNVEV (reference sequence). Unmatched junction bases numbered 7, after V lost 4 bases and J lost 5 bases. This CDR3 contains 15 residues. The CDR3 here is CASSWGTRGNNEQFF. CDR3 nucleotide sequence: TGTGCCAGCAGTTGGGGGACTAGAGGAAACAATGAGCAGTTCTTC.

The chain links TRBV27 to TRBJ2-7, with D possibly matching TRBD1 (6 bases). The CDR3 contains 16 residues. The V gene's germline CDR1 is MNHEY and CDR2 SMNVEV (reference sequence). Between the trimmed V and J ends, which lost 8 bases and 0 bases, there was a span of 20 bases. The CDR3 DNA reads as TGTGCCAGCTCCTCCCCAGGGGCTATAAGCTCCTACGAGCAGTACTTC. It encodes CASSSPGAISSYEQYF.

The chain carries TRBV30 and TRBJ2-7, with TRBD2 matching over 9 bases. V was clipped by 0 bases and J by 2 bases; unmatched bases: 5. The CDR3 contains 15 residues. The germline V gene encodes CDR1 GTSNPN and CDR2 SVGIG (reference sequence). The CDR3 DNA follows: TGTGCCTGGAGTGTAGGGGCGGGAGGGCCCTACGAGCAGTACTTC. This encodes CAWSVGAGGPYEQYF. Drawing the rest from reference TRBV30 and TRBJ2-7, the complete variable domain is SQTIHQWPATLVQPVGSPLSLECTVEGTSNPNLYWYRQAAGRGLQLLFYSVGIGQISSEVPQNLSASRPQDRQFILSSKKLLLSDSGFYLCAWSVGAGGPYEQYFGPGTRLTVT.

The chain has TRBV27 and TRBJ2-1, with D perhaps TRBD1 (6 bases). The CDR3 contains 14 residues. Germline V CDR1 and CDR2: MNHEY, SMNVEV (reference sequence). V lost 3 bases and J lost 1, with 7 bases in between. CDR3 amino acids: CASSFQGSYNEQFF. CDR3 coding DNA: TGTGCCAGCAGTTTCCAGGGGTCCTACAATGAGCAGTTCTTC.

This chain links TRBV11-2 with TRBJ2-7; perhaps D is TRBD1 or TRBD2 (5 bases each). CDR3 length equals 15 residues. Germline assignment: CDR1 SGHAT and CDR2 FQNNGV. The V end lost 1 base, the J end lost 2 bases, and 12 bases lay between the germline ends. The CDR3 spells CASSLGARGAYEQYF. The CDR3 bases are TGTGCCAGCAGCTTAGGGGCCCGGGGCGCCTACGAGCAGTACTTC. Filled out from reference TRBV11-2 and TRBJ2-7, the complete variable domain reads EAGVAQSPRYKIIEKRQSVAFWCNPISGHATLYWYQQILGQGPKLLIQFQNNGVVDDSQLPKDRFSAERLKGVDSTLKIQPAKLEDSAVYLCASSLGARGAYEQYFGPGTRLTVT.

V usage is TRBV2 and J usage is TRBJ1-2; 9 nucleotides agree with TRBD1. The CDR3 loop spans 16 amino acids. Unmatched junction bases numbered 23, after V lost 11 bases and J lost 10 bases. Germline V gene data show CDR1 as SNHLY and CDR2 as FYNNEI. The DNA of the CDR3 is TGTGCCCTCTCTGTGAGGACAGGGGATCTCGGCCATGACTACACCTTC. This codes for CALSVRTGDLGHDYTF.

V usage is TRBV5-5 and J usage is TRBJ1-2; 8 bases are shared with TRBD1. V trimming: 0 bases; J trimming: 6 bases; junction bases outside the gene matches: 7. The CDR3 has 15 amino acids. CDR1 is SGHKS, CDR2 YYEKEE, per germline (reference sequence). CDR3 loop: CASSLEDRGSHGYTF. CDR3 DNA sequence: TGTGCCAGCAGCTTGGAAGACAGGGGATCGCATGGCTACACCTTC.

This sequence joins TRBV6-5 and TRBJ1-6, with 9 bases matching TRBD1. Germline CDR1 is MNHEY and CDR2 is SVGAGI. The V gene end was trimmed by 4 bases and the J gene end by 6 bases; junction bases not matched to a gene: 4. The CDR3 runs to 15 residues. The CDR3 coding sequence is TGTGCCAGCAGTTCTACAGGGGGCAGTAATTCACCCCTCCACTTT. This codes for CASSSTGGSNSPLHF.

The rearrangement uses TRBV29-1 and TRBJ2-2, with D possibly matching TRBD1 (5 bases). Trimming removed 2 bases at V and 3 bases at J, with 7 bases between. Germline-derived CDR1 and CDR2 are SQVTM and ANQGSEA. The CDR3 is 13 amino acids. The CDR3 DNA is TGCAGCGTTGAACAGGGATACACCGGGGAGCTGTTTTTT. It yields the protein CSVEQGYTGELFF.

V usage is TRBV7-9 and J usage is TRBJ2-7, with D tentatively TRBD1 (6 bases). Germline V gene data show CDR1 as SEHNR and CDR2 as FQNEAQ (reference sequence). Trimming took off 6 bases at V and 3 bases at J, with 12 bases between the two ends. The CDR3 runs 13 residues. The CDR3 here is CASRGGTIYEQYF. In DNA, the CDR3 is TGTGCCAGCAGAGGGGGAACGATCTACGAGCAGTACTTC.

The V and J genes are TRBV27 and TRBJ2-7; TRBD2 matches 7 bases. Trimming cost V 5 bases and J 0 bases; bases outside gene matches: 1. The CDR3 is made up of 13 amino acids. Per the germline V gene, CDR1 is MNHEY and CDR2 is SMNVEV (reference sequence). Here the CDR3 reads CASSPGGSYEQYF. The CDR3 nucleotides read TGTGCCAGCAGTCCGGGGGGCTCCTACGAGCAGTACTTC.

The V gene is TRBV25-1, the J gene TRBJ2-1; 10 bases align to TRBD1. The trim removed 6 bases at V and 2 bases at J, leaving 1 base unmatched. Germline values: CDR1 MGHDK, CDR2 SYGVNS. This CDR3 region has 14 residues. The CDR3 sequence: CASSGQGAYNEQFF. In DNA, the CDR3 is TGTGCCAGCAGCGGACAGGGGGCCTACAATGAGCAGTTCTTC.

The chain links TRBV21-1 to TRBJ2-5; the D call of TRBD1 is as the table states it, not checked on the DNA. TRBV21-1 is described as a pseudogene. This CDR3 comprises 15 residues. CDR3 amino acids: CATALDRGLSETQYF. DNA of the CDR3: TGTGCCACCGCGCTGGACAGGGGGCTATCAGAGACCCAGTACTTC.

The rearrangement joins TRBV7-6 to TRBJ2-7; D might be TRBD1 or TRBD2, each matching 5 bases. Germline loops: CDR1 SGHVS, CDR2 FNYEAQ. Trimming shortened V by 0 bases and J by 3 bases, and 18 bases separated the two germline ends. The CDR3 has 17 amino acids. CDR3 region: CASSLAHIGGEDYEQYF. DNA of the CDR3: TGTGCCAGCAGCTTAGCCCATATTGGGGGAGAGGACTACGAGCAGTACTTC.